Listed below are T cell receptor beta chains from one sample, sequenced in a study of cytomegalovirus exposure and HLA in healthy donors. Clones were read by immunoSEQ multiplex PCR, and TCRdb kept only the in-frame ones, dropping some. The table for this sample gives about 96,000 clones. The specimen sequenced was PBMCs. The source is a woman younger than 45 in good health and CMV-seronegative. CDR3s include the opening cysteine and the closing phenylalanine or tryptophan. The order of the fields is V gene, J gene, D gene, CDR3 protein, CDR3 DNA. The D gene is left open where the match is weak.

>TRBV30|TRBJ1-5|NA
CAWGGGSNQPQHF
TGTGCCTGGGGCGGCGGGAGCAATCAGCCCCAGCATTTT
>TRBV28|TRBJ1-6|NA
CASSLDTYNSPLHF
TGTGCCAGCAGTCTGGACACCTATAATTCACCCCTCCACTTT
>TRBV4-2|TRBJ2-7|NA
CASSQDRQSYEQYF
TGTGCCAGCAGCCAAGACAGGCAGTCCTACGAGCAGTACTTC
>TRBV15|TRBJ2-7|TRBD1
CATRQGILHEQYF
TGTGCCACCAGACAGGGGATTCTCCACGAGCAGTACTTC
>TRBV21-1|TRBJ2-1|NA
CASSKALSLAGNEQFF
TGTGCCAGCAGCAAAGCGTTATCACTAGCGGGAAATGAGCAGTTCTTC
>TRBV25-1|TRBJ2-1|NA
CASSDREQFF
TGTGCCAGCAGTGATCGTGAGCAGTTCTTC
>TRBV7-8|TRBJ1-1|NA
CASSQMNTEAFF
TGTGCCAGCAGCCAGATGAACACTGAAGCTTTCTTT
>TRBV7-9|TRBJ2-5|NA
CASSHTIDSQETQYF
TGTGCCAGCAGCCATACCATAGACAGTCAAGAGACCCAGTACTTC
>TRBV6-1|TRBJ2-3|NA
CASTMLGLSTDTQYF
TGTGCCAGCACCATGCTGGGGCTTAGCACAGATACGCAGTATTTT
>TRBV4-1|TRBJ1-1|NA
CASSQAGQNTEAFF
TGCGCCAGCAGCCAAGCGGGACAGAACACTGAAGCTTTCTTT
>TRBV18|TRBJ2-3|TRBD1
CASSPGQGEADTQYF
TGTGCCAGCTCTCCCGGACAGGGGGAGGCAGATACGCAGTATTTT
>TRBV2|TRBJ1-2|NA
CASSAQGSYGYTF
TGTGCCAGCAGTGCTCAGGGGTCCTATGGCTACACCTTC
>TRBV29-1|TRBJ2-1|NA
CSVAYFRNEQFF
TGCAGCGTTGCCTATTTTCGGAATGAGCAGTTCTTC
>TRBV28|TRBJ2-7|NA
CASSLQQGIVYEQYF
TGTGCCAGCAGTTTACAACAGGGTATAGTCTACGAGCAGTACTTC
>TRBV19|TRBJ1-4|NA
CASSIGTVNEKLFF
TGTGCCAGTAGTATAGGGACAGTGAATGAAAAACTGTTTTTT
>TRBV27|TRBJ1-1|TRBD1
CASSTDREMGRNTEAFF
TGTGCCAGCAGTACGGACAGGGAAATGGGGAGGAACACTGAAGCTTTTTTT
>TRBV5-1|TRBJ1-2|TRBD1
CASGPLGQGYGYTF
TGCGCCAGCGGCCCCCTAGGACAGGGCTATGGCTACACCTTC
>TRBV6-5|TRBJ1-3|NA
CASSRGVGIGNTIYF
TGTGCCAGCAGCCGGGGTGTGGGAATCGGAAACACCATATATTTT
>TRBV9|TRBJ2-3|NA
CASSPQGKSTDTQYF
TGTGCCAGCAGCCCCCAGGGGAAGAGCACAGATACGCAGTATTTT
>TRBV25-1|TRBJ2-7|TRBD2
CASRTSGGFNEQYF
TGTGCCAGCAGAACTAGCGGGGGTTTCAACGAGCAGTACTTC
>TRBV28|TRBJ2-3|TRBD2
CASRRDSGGRTDTQYF
TGTGCCAGCAGAAGGGATAGCGGGGGGCGCACAGATACGCAGTATTTT
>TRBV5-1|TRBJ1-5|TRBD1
CASSSTGAGNQPQHF
TGCGCCAGCAGCTCCACAGGGGCCGGCAATCAGCCCCAGCATTTT
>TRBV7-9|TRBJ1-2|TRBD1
CASSLGQGANYGYTF
TGTGCCAGCAGCTTAGGGCAGGGGGCTAACTATGGCTACACCTTC
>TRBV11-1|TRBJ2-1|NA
CASSLLGEDNEQFF
TGTGCCAGCAGCTTATTAGGTGAGGACAATGAGCAGTTCTTC
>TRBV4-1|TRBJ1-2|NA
CASSQESGIFYGYTF
TGCGCCAGCAGCCAAGAATCGGGGATCTTCTATGGCTACACCTTC
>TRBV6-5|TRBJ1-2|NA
CASSPLKSRHGYTF
TGTGCCAGCAGCCCCCTTAAATCTAGGCATGGCTACACCTTC
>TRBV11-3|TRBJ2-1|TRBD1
CASSGRTGVYNEQFF
TGTGCCAGCAGCGGCCGGACAGGGGTGTACAATGAGCAGTTCTTC
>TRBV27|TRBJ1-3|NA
CASSLSARAYQGNTIYF
TGTGCCAGCAGTTTATCGGCCAGGGCATATCAGGGAAACACCATATATTTT